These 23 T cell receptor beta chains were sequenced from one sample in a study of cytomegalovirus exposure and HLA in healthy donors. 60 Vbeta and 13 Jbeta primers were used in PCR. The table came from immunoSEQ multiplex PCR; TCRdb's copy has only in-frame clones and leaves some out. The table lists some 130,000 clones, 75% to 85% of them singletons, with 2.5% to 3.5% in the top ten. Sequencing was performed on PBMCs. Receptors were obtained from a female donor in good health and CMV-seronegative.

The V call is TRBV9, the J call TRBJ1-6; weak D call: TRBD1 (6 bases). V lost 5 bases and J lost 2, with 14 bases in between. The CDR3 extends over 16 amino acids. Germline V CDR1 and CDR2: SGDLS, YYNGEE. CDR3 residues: CASSKDSGAYNSPLHF. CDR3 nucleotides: TGTGCCAGCAGTAAGGACAGCGGCGCCTATAATTCACCCCTCCACTTT. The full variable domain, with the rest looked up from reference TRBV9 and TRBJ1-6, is DSGVTQTPKHLITATGQRVTLRCSPRSGDLSVYWYQQSLDQGLQFLIQYYNGEERAKGNILERFSAQQFPDLHSELNLSSLELGDSALYFCASSKDSGAYNSPLHFGNGTRLTVT.

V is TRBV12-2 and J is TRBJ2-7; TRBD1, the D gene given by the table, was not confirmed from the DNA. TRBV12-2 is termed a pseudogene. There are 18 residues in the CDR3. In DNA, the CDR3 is TGTGCAAGTCGCTTAAAGGAGACCAGGGGTCCCCTCTCTTACGAGCAGTACTTC. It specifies CASRLKETRGPLSYEQYF.

The CDR3, as DNA: TGCGCCAGCAGCTTGGGGTCTAGCGGGGGATTCTACGAGCAGTACTTC. As protein: CASSLGSSGGFYEQYF. The V and J genes are TRBV5-1 and TRBJ2-7; 10 nucleotides align to TRBD2. The CDR3 extends over 16 amino acids. With 0 bases clipped from V and 3 bases from J, the junction kept 6 bases outside the gene matches. In germline, CDR1 is SGHRS, CDR2 YFSETQ.

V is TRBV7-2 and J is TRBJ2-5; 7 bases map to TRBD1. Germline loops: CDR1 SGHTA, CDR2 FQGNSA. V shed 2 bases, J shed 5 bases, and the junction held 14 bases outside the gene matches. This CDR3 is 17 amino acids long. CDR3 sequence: CASSLSGLRRGGETQYF. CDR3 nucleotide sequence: TGTGCCAGCAGCTTATCAGGTCTTAGGCGAGGGGGCGAGACCCAGTACTTC. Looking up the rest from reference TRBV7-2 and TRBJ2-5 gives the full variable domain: GAGVSQSPSNKVTEKGKDVELRCDPISGHTALYWYRQSLGQGLEFLIYFQGNSAPDKSGLPSDRFSAERTGGSVSTLTIQRTQQEDSAVYLCASSLSGLRRGGETQYFGPGTRLLVL.

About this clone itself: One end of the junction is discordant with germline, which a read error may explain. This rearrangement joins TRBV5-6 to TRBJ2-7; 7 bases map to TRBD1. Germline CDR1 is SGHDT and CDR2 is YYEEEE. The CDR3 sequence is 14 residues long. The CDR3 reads CASSSGTVSCEQYF. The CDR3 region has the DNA TGTGCCAGCAGCTCCGGGACAGTATCCTGCGAGCAGTACTTC.

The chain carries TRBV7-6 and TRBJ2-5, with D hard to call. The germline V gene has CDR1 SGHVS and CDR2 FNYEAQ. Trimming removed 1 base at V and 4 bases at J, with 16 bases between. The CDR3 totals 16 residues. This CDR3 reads CASSLVTVPARETQYF. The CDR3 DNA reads TGTGCCAGCAGCTTAGTAACAGTCCCGGCCAGAGAGACCCAGTACTTC.

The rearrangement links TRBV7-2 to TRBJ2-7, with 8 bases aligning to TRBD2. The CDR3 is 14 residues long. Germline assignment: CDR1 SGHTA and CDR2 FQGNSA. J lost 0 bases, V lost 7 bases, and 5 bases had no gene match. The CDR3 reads CASKPGGSSYEQYF. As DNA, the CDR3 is TGTGCCAGCAAACCGGGGGGGAGCTCCTACGAGCAGTACTTC.

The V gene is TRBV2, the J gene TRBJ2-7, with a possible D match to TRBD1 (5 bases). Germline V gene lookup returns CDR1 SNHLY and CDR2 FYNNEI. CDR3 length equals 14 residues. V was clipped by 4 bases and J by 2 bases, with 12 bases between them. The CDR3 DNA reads TGTGCCAGCAGTGGAGGCAGGGCGGCCTACGAGCAGTACTTC. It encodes CASSGGRAAYEQYF.

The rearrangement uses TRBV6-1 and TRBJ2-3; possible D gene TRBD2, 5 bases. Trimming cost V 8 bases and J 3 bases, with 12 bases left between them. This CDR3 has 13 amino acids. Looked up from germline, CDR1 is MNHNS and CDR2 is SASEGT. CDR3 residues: CASLAEATDTQYF. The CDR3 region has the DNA TGTGCCAGCCTGGCGGAGGCAACAGATACGCAGTATTTT.

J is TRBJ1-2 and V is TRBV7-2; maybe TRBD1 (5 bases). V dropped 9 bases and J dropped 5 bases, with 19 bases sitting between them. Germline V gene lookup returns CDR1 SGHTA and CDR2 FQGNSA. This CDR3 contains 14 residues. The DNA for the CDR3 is TGTGCCAGTTCAAGGGACTTCTCGTTTTATGGCTACACCTTC. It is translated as CASSRDFSFYGYTF.

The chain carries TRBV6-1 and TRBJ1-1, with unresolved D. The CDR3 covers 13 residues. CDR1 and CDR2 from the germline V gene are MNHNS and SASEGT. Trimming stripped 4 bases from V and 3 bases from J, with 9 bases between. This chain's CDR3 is CASSVGRDTEAFF. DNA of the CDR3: TGTGCCAGCAGTGTAGGGAGGGACACTGAAGCTTTCTTT.

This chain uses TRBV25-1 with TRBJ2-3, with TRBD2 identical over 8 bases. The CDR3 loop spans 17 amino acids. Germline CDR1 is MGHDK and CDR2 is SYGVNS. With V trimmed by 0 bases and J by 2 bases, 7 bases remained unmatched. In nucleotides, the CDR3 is TGTGCCAGCAGTGAATACTTCCCGGGAGGGATCACAGATACGCAGTATTTT. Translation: CASSEYFPGGITDTQYF.

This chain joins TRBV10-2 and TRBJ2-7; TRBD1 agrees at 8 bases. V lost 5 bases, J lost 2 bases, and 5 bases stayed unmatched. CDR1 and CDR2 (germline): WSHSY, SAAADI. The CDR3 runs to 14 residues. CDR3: CASSRQGTAYEQYF. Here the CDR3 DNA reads TGCGCCAGCAGTCGACAGGGGACGGCCTACGAGCAGTACTTC.

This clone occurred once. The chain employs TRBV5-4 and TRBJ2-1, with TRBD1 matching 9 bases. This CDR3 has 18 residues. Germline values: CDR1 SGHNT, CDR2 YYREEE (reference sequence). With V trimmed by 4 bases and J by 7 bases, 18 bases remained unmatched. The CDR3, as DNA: TGTGCCAGCAGCCGTTTGTTAGGAGCGGGACAGGGTCTTAATGAGCAGTTCTTC. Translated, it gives CASSRLLGAGQGLNEQFF.

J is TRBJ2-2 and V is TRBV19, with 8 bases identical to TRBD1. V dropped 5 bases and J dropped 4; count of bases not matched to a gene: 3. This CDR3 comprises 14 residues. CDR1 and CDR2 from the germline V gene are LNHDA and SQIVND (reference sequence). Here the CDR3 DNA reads TGTGCCAGTAGTCGACAGGGGAGCACCGGGGAGCTGTTTTTT. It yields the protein CASSRQGSTGELFF.

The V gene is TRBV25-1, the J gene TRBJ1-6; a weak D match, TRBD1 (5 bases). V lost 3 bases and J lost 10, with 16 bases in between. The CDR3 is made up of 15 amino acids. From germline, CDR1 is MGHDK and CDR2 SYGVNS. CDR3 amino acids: CASSDGGVQESPLHF. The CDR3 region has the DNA TGTGCCAGCAGTGATGGGGGGGTTCAGGAATCACCCCTCCACTTT.

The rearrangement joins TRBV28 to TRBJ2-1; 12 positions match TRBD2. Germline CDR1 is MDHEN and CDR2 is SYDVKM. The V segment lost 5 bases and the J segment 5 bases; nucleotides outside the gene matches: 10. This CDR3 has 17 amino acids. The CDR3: CASSHGLAGWSNNEQFF. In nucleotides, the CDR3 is TGTGCCAGCAGTCACGGACTAGCGGGATGGTCAAACAATGAGCAGTTCTTC.

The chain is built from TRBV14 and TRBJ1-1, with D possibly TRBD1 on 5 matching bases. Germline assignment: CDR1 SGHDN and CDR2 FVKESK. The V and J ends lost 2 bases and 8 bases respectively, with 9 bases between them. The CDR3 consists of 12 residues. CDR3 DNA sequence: TGTGCCAGCAGCCAATGGAAGGGGGAAGCTTTCTTT. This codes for CASSQWKGEAFF.

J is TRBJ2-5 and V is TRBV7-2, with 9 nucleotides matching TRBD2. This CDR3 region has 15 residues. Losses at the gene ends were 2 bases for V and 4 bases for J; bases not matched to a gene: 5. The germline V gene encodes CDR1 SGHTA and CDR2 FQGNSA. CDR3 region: CASSLSTSGRETQYF. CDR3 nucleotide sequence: TGTGCCAGCAGCTTATCGACTAGCGGACGAGAGACCCAGTACTTC.

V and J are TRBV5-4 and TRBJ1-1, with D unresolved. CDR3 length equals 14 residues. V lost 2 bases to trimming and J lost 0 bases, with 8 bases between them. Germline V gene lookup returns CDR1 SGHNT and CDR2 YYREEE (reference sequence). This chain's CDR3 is CASSLTELNTEAFF. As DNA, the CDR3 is TGTGCCAGCAGCTTAACAGAACTGAACACTGAAGCTTTCTTT.

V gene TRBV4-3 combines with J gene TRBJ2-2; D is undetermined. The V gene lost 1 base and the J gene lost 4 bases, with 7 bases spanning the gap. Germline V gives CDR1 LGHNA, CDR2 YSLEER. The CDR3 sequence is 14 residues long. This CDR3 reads CASSQAPLTGELFF. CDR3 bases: TGCGCCAGCAGCCAAGCTCCTCTCACCGGGGAGCTGTTTTTT.

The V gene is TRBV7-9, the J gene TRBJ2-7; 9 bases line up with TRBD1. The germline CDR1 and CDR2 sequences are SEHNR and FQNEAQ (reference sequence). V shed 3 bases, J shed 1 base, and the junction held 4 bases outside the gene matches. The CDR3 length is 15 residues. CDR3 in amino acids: CASSFTGGRSYEQYF. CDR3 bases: TGTGCCAGCAGCTTTACAGGGGGCCGGTCCTACGAGCAGTACTTC.

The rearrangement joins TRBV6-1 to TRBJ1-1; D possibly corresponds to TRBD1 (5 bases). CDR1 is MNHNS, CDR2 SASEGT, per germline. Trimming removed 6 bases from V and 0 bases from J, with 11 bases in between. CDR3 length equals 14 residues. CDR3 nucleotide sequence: TGTGCCAGCAGCAGACAGAGCATGAACACTGAAGCTTTCTTT. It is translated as CASSRQSMNTEAFF.